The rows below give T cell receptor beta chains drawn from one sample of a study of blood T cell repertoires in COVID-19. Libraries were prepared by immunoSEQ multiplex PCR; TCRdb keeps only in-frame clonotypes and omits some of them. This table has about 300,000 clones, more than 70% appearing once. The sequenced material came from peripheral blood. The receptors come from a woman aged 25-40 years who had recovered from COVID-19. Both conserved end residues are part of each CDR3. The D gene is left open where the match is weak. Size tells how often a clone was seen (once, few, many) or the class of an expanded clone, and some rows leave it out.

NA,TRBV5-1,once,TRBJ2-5,CASSLGAGGFQETQYF
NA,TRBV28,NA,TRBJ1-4,CASRFGGSNEKLFF
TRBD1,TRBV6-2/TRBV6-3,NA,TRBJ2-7,CASSVTGGRYEQYF
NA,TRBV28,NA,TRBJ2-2,CASRLAGNTGELFF
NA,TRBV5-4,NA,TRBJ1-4,CASSSGFNEKLFF
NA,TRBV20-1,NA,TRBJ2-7,CSAKQGHEQYF
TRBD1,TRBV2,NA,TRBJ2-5,CASIPEPSAGTALWETQYF
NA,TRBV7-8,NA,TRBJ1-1,CASSKKGDPSVNTEAFF
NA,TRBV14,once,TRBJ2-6,CASSQDLRVGANVLTF
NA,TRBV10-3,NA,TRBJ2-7,CAISESTSGGEEQYF
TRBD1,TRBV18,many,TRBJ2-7,CASSPRQGTYEQYF
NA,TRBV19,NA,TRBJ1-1,CASRPQGRMAEAFF
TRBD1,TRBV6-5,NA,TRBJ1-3,CASSTGQGYGNTIYF
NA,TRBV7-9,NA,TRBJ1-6,CASSLRTAYNSPLHF